The 2 T cell receptor beta chains below all came from one sample that was sequenced in a study of blood T cell repertoires in COVID-19. TCRdb's table, derived via immunoSEQ multiplex PCR, lists solely in-frame clones and lacks some. The sample records 130,000 to 150,000 clones, approximately 85% being singletons. Sequenced: peripheral blood. The receptors originated from a woman aged 55 to 70 with COVID-19, enrolled during active disease.

V gene TRBV5-1 combines with J gene TRBJ2-2, with 7 bases fitting TRBD2. There are 13 residues in the CDR3. Losses at the gene ends were 2 bases for V and 6 bases for J; bases not matched to a gene: 1. Germline lookup yields CDR1 SGHRS and CDR2 YFSETQ. In nucleotides, the CDR3 is TGCGCCAGCAGCTTCCTAGCGGCCGGGGAGCTGTTTTTT. This encodes CASSFLAAGELFF.

V usage is TRBV28 and J usage is TRBJ1-5; TRBD1 might be the D (5 bases). Between the trimmed V and J ends, which lost 7 bases and 0 bases, there was a span of 19 bases. This CDR3 has 17 residues. The V gene's germline CDR1 is MDHEN and CDR2 SYDVKM. The CDR3 spells CASTSKGLKNSNQPQHF. CDR3 in DNA: TGTGCCAGCACCTCGAAGGGGCTGAAGAATAGCAATCAGCCCCAGCATTTT.